One and the same sample provided the 18 T cell receptor beta chains below, sequenced in a study of T cell repertoires in cytomegalovirus infection. MiXCR, run by TCRdb on the reads, gives a single entry per CDR3 protein. The sample consists of approximately 300,000 distinct CDR3 sequences, 20% to 25% of them appearing once. Which antigens these TCRs recognize remains unknown. Material: cultured PBMCs, obtained from culture after CMV antigen stimulation. All receptors derive from a human donor in good health (CMV status not recorded). Some clones in this sample may be carry-over from other donors' samples.

The chain employs TRBV24-1 and TRBJ1-5, with D possibly being TRBD1 (5 bases). The germline gives CDR1 KGHDR, CDR2 SFDVKD. This CDR3 contains 16 residues. Trimming cost V 4 bases and J 6 bases, with 18 bases left between them. The CDR3 loop reads CATSEGWGVETQPQHF. As DNA, the CDR3 is TGTGCCACCAGTGAGGGGTGGGGCGTGGAGACTCAGCCCCAGCATTTT.

This clonotype was observed a handful of times. J is TRBJ1-5 and V is TRBV30; 9 bases agree with TRBD1. Germline CDR1 reads GTSNPN; CDR2 reads SVGIG (reference sequence). The CDR3 is made up of 16 amino acids. With V trimmed by 5 bases and J by 1 base, 9 bases remained unmatched. This CDR3 reads CAWVTGGGPSNQPQHF. DNA for the CDR3: TGTGCCTGGGTGACAGGGGGAGGCCCAAGCAATCAGCCCCAGCATTTT.

This clonotype showed up just a few times. The chain couples TRBV6-5 to TRBJ2-7; no clear D. In germline, CDR1 is MNHEY, CDR2 SVGAGI. The CDR3 sequence is 14 residues long. Between the trimmed V and J ends, which lost 0 bases and 6 bases, there was a span of 12 bases. CDR3 in amino acids: CASSYSSLAREQYV. CDR3 bases: TGTGCCAGCAGTTACTCGAGCCTGGCGCGCGAGCAGTACGTC.

This clonotype showed up many times. J is TRBJ2-7 and V is TRBV6-2 or TRBV6-3; D may correspond to TRBD1 or TRBD2 (5 bases each). From germline, CDR1 is MNHEY and CDR2 SVGEGT. This CDR3 is built from 16 residues. Trimming removed 8 bases from V and 3 bases from J, with 23 bases in between. This CDR3 reads CASGGPGRRTGYEQYV. The CDR3 nucleotides read TGTGCCAGCGGTGGTCCGGGACGTAGAACGGGCTACGAGCAGTACGTC.

At least ten counts were recorded for this clonotype. The chain carries TRBV7-2 and TRBJ1-1; D is perhaps TRBD1 (5 bases). The CDR3 is 14 amino acids. Trimming stripped 2 bases from V and 6 bases from J, with 13 bases between. Looked up from germline, CDR1 is SGHTA and CDR2 is FQGNSA. The CDR3 region has the DNA TGTGCCAGCAGCTTAACCCGGCGGGGGTCTGAAGCTTTCTTT. Translation: CASSLTRRGSEAFF.

This clonotype showed up just a few times. The chain joins TRBV7-8 to TRBJ1-2; D is unresolved. Germline CDR1 reads SGHVS; CDR2 reads FQNEAQ. The CDR3 totals 16 residues. Trimming cost V 1 base and J 0 bases, with 12 bases left between them. The CDR3 DNA follows: TGTGCCAGCAGCTTAGGCGCGGTGTTAGCTAACTATGGCTACACCTTC. It is translated as CASSLGAVLANYGYTF. Full variable domain (remainder filled in from reference TRBV7-8 and TRBJ1-2): GAGVSQSPRYKVAKRGQDVALRCDPISGHVSLFWYQQALGQGPEFLTYFQNEAQLDKSGLPSDRFFAERPEGSVSTLKIQRTQQEDSAVYLCASSLGAVLANYGYTFGSGTRLTVV.

This rearrangement joins TRBV12-3 or TRBV12-4 to TRBJ2-3, with TRBD2 as a possible D gene (6 bases). Trimming shortened V by 5 bases and J by 3 bases, and 9 bases separated the two germline ends. The CDR3 length is 13 residues. Here the CDR3 reads CASSRLVTDTQYF. The CDR3 nucleotides read TGTGCCAGCAGTAGACTAGTGACAGATACGCAGTATTTT.

CDR3 region: CASKLLDLDGRAGGAYTEAFF. CDR3 bases: TGTGCCAGTAAACTCCTGGATCTAGACGGACGGGCAGGGGGTGCTTACACTGAAGCTTTCTTT. The rearrangement links TRBV19 to TRBJ1-1, with 7 nucleotides matching TRBD1. Germline trimming cut 7 bases from V and 3 bases from J; bases unmatched to any gene: 29. Germline V lookup: CDR1 LNHDA, CDR2 SQIVND (reference sequence). This CDR3 has 21 amino acids.

This clonotype appeared a few times. This rearrangement joins TRBV10-3 to TRBJ2-3; D is unclear. Germline lookup yields CDR1 ENHRY and CDR2 SYGVKD. CDR3 length: 14 amino acids. V was shortened by 2 bases and J by 5 bases, with 11 bases between the two germline ends. CDR3: CAISEGEFKDTQYF. The CDR3 DNA sequence: TGTGCCATCAGTGAGGGAGAGTTCAAAGATACGCAGTATTTT.

The sample holds a few counts of this clonotype. This chain connects TRBV28 to TRBJ1-4; TRBD1 matches at 11 bases. The CDR3 contains 16 residues. V shed 3 bases, J shed 7 bases, and the junction held 7 bases outside the gene matches. Germline lookup yields CDR1 MDHEN and CDR2 SYDVKM. The DNA for the CDR3 is TGTGCCAGCAGTTTCGAGACGGGACAGGGGGTTGAAAAACTGTTTTTT. It is translated as CASSFETGQGVEKLFF. Full variable domain (missing parts from reference TRBV28 and TRBJ1-4): DVKVTQSSRYLVKRTGEKVFLECVQDMDHENMFWYRQDPGLGLRLIYFSYDVKMKEKGDIPEGYSVSREKKERFSLILESASTNQTSMYLCASSFETGQGVEKLFFGSGTQLSVL.

The chain uses TRBV6-1 and TRBJ2-7; possibly TRBD2 for D (5 bases). The CDR3 sequence is 14 residues long. The V end lost 5 bases, the J end lost 4 bases, and 15 bases lay between the germline ends. Germline lookup yields CDR1 MNHNS and CDR2 SASEGT. CDR3 residues: CASSPTGNQYEQYV. CDR3 DNA: TGTGCCAGCAGTCCTACCGGGAATCAGTACGAGCAGTACGTC.

This clonotype was found a few times. The CDR3 DNA sequence: TGTGCCAGCTCACCACCGGCGGTCGGAAGGGGAAAACTGTTTTTT. Its protein is CASSPPAVGRGKLFF. V is TRBV18 and J is TRBJ1-4; the D gene is possibly TRBD1 (5 bases). This CDR3 is 15 amino acids long. CDR1 KGHSH and CDR2 LQKENI come from the germline V gene. Trimming cost V 0 bases and J 10 bases, with 15 bases left between them. Based on the CDR3 plus reference TRBV18 and TRBJ1-4, the full variable domain is NAGVMQNPRHLVRRRGQEARLRCSPMKGHSHVYWYRQLPEEGLKFMVYLQKENIIDESGMPKERFSAEFPKEGPSILRIQQVVRGDSAAYFCASSPPAVGRGKLFFGSGTQLSVL.

The CDR3 reads CASSTSKNTEAFF. CDR3 coding DNA: TGTGCCAGTAGTACCTCAAAGAACACTGAAGCTTTCTTT. V and J are TRBV19 and TRBJ1-1; D call uncertain. Germline values: CDR1 LNHDA, CDR2 SQIVND (reference sequence). The CDR3 is made up of 13 amino acids. Trimming pared 4 bases from V and 1 base from J, leaving 7 bases between. Full variable domain (rest looked up from reference TRBV19 and TRBJ1-1): DGGITQSPKYLFRKEGQNVTLSCEQNLNHDAMYWYRQDPGQGLRLIYYSQIVNDFQKGDIAEGYSVSREKKESFPLTVTSAQKNPTAFYLCASSTSKNTEAFFGQGTRLTVV.

This clonotype was detected many times. The chain employs TRBV7-6 and TRBJ1-2; D perhaps matches TRBD1 (6 bases). V lost 2 bases and J 8 bases, leaving 18 bases between the germline ends. This CDR3 spans 15 amino acids. Germline V CDR1 and CDR2: SGHVS, FNYEAQ. In DNA, the CDR3 is TGTGCCAGCAGCTTACTCGGGCAGGGGACTTCGGGCTACACCTTC. This translates into CASSLLGQGTSGYTF.

This clonotype turned up a few times. V usage is TRBV10-3 and J usage is TRBJ2-3; no clear D. Trimming took 0 bases from V and 4 from J, leaving 2 bases between them. The CDR3 loop spans 12 amino acids. CDR1 ENHRY and CDR2 SYGVKD come from the germline V gene. The CDR3, as DNA: TGTGCCATCAGTGAGTCTTCAGATACGCAGTATTTT. This translates into CAISESSDTQYF.

This clonotype was detected ten times or more. This chain connects TRBV28 to TRBJ2-1; a possible D gene is TRBD1 (5 bases). The CDR3 contains 15 residues. Germline CDR1 MDHEN, CDR2 SYDVKM. Trimming stripped 7 bases from V and 3 bases from J, with 16 bases between. The CDR3 nucleotides are TGTGCCAGCACCGCCTCTGGGGCCCGCTACAATGAGCAGTTCTTC. It is translated as CASTASGARYNEQFF.

There are a few counts of this clonotype. The chain is built from TRBV5-4 and TRBJ2-3, with a possible D match to TRBD2 (6 bases). Deletions cut 0 bases from V and 4 bases from J, with 12 bases between. Germline CDR1 reads SGHNT; CDR2 reads YYREEE (reference sequence). The CDR3 loop spans 15 amino acids. The CDR3 protein is CASSLVAGIADTQYF. The CDR3 DNA follows: TGTGCCAGCAGCTTGGTGGCGGGAATTGCAGATACGCAGTATTTT.

The chain combines TRBV6-2 or TRBV6-3 with TRBJ2-3, with 15 bases aligning to TRBD2. The J segment lost 5 bases and the V segment lost 6 bases, leaving 6 bases of the junction unmatched. CDR1 MNHEY and CDR2 SVGEGT come from the germline V gene. The CDR3 loop spans 16 amino acids. The CDR3: CASSRGLAGGRDTQYF. The DNA for the CDR3 is TGTGCCAGCAGCCGGGGACTAGCGGGAGGAAGAGATACGCAGTATTTT.